This TCR beta chain stems from a study of blood T cell repertoires in COVID-19 (dated by TCRdb to about 2020). Background on the whole study: The collaborator samples originated in the United States, Italy and Spain and spanned the acute and convalescent phases of COVID-19. The prospective study material was composed of cDNA or gDNA derived from T cells, B-cell-depleted T cells, or PBMCs. Sample metadata almost always included a de-identified subject ID, COVID-19 status, age in years and sex. Where HLA class I and class II types were available, the types were taken from metadata supplied by the sample provider, not from assay-based typing. The repertoires were released in a freely available public database meant as a resource for research on the immune response to SARS-CoV-2. The samples were drawn from two sources: the first 160 participants of the ongoing ImmuneRACE study, and over 950 subjects contributed by 6 global collaborators. Deeply sampled blood TCRbeta repertoires from subjects exposed to, actively infected with, or recovered from COVID-19 were included in the dataset.

TCRbeta CDR3 regions were amplified from genomic DNA using the immunoSEQ Assay, a bias-controlled multiplex PCR. Regarding the original processing steps: The number of nucleated cells in each sample was estimated by amplification of reference gene primers within the assay. To quantify the absolute abundance of each unique TCRbeta CDR3 rearrangement, sequence reads were collapsed and filtered. For each sample, productive Simpson clonality was calculated by taking the square root of Simpson's diversity index across productive rearrangements. Not all clones reach the TCRdb copy of this immuneACCESS table, which keeps in-frame sequences only. Checked studies attribute under half of the gap to unresolved V genes and leave the rest unexplained. V, J and clone size were drawn from that table, and D and trimming were deduced from the DNA. This sample comprises about 170,000 clones, 86% of them detected only once. 9.5% to 13% of the sample goes to the ten largest clones.

From the germline V gene, CDR1 is SNHLY and CDR2 is FYNNEI. From cysteine to phenylalanine, the CDR3 is 15 amino acids long. The read is trimmed to its CDR3 DNA, 45 bases read in frame from base 1. Relative to germline, V is missing 7 bases and J is missing 0 bases, with 4 bases of the junction outside any gene match. The research as a whole found: Clinical and demographic metadata were provided uncurated, with the amount varying by source and participant.

To note about this clone: The clone's antigen remains unknown. Per-base qualities were not stored, and no clone one base away is much larger.

In Seattle, one collaborating source enrolled patients while the infection was active and tracked those patients longitudinally over the course of disease. The collaborating institutions used their own protocols to collect whole blood in K2EDTA tubes. Collaborator samples were shipped for TCRbeta analysis as frozen whole blood, isolated PBMCs, or DNA extracted from either sample type. This receptor was taken from a woman aged 55-75 years with COVID-19, enrolled during active disease. The sample taken for sequencing was peripheral blood. Recombination connected TRBV2 to TRBJ2-1, with 9 bases aligning to TRBD2. The CDR3 corresponds to CASILLAGSYNEQFF. The nucleotide sequence is given as TGTGCCAGCATTTTACTAGCGGGCTCCTACAATGAGCAGTTCTTC.